This TCR beta chain was recovered during a study of blood T cells in healthy people across ages. This CDR3 comprises 14 residues. The V gene's germline CDR1 is SGHVS and CDR2 FNYEAQ. The V and J ends lost 3 bases and 3 bases respectively, with 12 bases between them. Through a sample-barcoded 5' primer and a J-beta primer mix, a second PCR was run for roughly 6 to 12 cycles. Carrying 12 random nucleotides, a template-switch adaptor labeled each individual cDNA molecule. TCRdb re-analysed the 5' RACE reads in MiXCR, keeping a single row per CDR3 protein. The sample records approximately 2,000,000 distinct CDR3 sequences, about two fifths being singletons. This clonotype occurred a few times.

This TCR was recovered from a human donor in good health. Sequencing input: blood. The V call is TRBV7-6, the J call TRBJ2-7; possible D gene TRBD1, 5 bases. The CDR3 coding sequence is TGTGCCAGCAGCTTCGACAGTACCTTCTACGAGCAGTACTTC. It specifies CASSFDSTFYEQYF.